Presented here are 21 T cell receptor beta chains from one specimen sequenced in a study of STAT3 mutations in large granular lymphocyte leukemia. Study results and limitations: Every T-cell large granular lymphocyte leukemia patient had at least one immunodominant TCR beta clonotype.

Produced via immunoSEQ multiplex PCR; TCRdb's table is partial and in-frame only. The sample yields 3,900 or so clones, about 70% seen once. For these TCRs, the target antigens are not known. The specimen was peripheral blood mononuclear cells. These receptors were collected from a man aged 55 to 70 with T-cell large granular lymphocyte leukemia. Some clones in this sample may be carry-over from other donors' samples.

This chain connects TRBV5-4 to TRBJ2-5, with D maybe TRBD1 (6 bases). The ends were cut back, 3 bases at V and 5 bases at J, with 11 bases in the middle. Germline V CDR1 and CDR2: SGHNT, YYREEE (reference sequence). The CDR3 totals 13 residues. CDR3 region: CASSYRVSETQYF. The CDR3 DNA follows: TGTGCCAGCAGCTACAGGGTTTCGGAGACCCAGTACTTC.

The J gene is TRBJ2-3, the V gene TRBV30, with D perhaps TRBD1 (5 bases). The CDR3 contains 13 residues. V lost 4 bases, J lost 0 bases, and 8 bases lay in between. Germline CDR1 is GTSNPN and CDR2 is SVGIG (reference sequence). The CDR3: CAWNRISTDTQYF. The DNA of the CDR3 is TGTGCCTGGAACAGGATAAGCACAGATACGCAGTATTTT.

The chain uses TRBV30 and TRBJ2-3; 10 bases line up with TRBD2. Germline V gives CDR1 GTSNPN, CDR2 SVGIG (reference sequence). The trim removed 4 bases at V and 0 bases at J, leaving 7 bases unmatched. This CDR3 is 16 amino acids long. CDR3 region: CAWTSGGASSTDTQYF. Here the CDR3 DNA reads TGTGCCTGGACCAGCGGGGGGGCGTCTAGCACAGATACGCAGTATTTT.

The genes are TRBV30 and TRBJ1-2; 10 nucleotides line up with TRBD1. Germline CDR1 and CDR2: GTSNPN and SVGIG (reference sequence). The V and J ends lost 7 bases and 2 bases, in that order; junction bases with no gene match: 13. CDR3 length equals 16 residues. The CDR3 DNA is TGTGCCTTTAAAGGGGACAGGGGCGTCTCGAACTATGGCTACACCTTC. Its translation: CAFKGDRGVSNYGYTF.

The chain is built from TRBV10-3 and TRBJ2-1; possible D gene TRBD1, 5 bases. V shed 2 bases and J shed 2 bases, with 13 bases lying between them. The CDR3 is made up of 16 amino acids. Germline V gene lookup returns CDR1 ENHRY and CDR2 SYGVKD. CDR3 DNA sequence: TGTGCCATCAGTGAGCCCGCCGACAGTACCTACAATGAGCAGTTCTTC. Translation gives CAISEPADSTYNEQFF.

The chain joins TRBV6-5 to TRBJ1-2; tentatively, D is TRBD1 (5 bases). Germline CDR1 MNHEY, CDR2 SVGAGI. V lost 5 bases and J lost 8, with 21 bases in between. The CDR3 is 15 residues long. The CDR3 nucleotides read TGTGCCAGCAGTCCTGCCGGGGCAGGTCTGCTGGGCTACACCTTC. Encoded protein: CASSPAGAGLLGYTF.

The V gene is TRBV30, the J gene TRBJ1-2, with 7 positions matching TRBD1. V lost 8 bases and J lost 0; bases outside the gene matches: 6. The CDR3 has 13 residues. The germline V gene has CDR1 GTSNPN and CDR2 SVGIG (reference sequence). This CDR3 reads CASQGQSNYGYTF. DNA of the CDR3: TGTGCCAGCCAGGGACAGTCTAACTATGGCTACACCTTC.

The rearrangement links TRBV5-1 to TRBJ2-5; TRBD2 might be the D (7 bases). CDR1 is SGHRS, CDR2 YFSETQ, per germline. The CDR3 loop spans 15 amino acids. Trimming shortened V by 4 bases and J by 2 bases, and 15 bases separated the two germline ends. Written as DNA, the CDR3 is TGCGCCAGCAGCACCGGGGGGCAACGGCAAGAGACCCAGTACTTC. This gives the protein CASSTGGQRQETQYF.

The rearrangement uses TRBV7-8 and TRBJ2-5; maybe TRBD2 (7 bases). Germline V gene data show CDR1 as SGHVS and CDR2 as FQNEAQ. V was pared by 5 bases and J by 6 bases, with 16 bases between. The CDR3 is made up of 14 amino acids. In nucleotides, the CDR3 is TGTGCCAGCAGCCTAGAGGGGGGGACGAAGACCCAGTACTTC. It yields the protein CASSLEGGTKTQYF.

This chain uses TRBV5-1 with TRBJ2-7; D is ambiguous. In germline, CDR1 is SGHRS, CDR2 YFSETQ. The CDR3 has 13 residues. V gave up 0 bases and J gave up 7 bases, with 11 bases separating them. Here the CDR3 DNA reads TGCGCCAGCAGCTTGGATGGGGTCAGTGAGCAGTACTTC. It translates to CASSLDGVSEQYF. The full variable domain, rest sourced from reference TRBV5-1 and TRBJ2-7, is KAGVTQTPRYLIKTRGQQVTLSCSPISGHRSVSWYQQTPGQGLQFLFEYFSETQRNKGNFPGRFSGRQFSNSRSEMNVSTLELGDSALYLCASSLDGVSEQYFGPGTRLTVT.

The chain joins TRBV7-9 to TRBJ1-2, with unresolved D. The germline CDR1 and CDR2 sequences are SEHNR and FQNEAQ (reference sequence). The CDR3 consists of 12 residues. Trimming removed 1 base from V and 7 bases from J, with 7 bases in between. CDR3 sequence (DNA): TGTGCCAGCAGCTTAGGGGCATCTGGCTACACCTTC. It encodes CASSLGASGYTF.

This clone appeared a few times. CDR3 sequence: CASSAMNTEAFF. The DNA for the CDR3 is TGTGCCAGCAGTGCTATGAACACTGAAGCTTTCTTT. The chain links TRBV2 to TRBJ1-1; D gene unclear. CDR3 size: 12 residues. Germline V gives CDR1 SNHLY, CDR2 FYNNEI. Deletions cut 4 bases from V and 0 bases from J, with 3 bases between.

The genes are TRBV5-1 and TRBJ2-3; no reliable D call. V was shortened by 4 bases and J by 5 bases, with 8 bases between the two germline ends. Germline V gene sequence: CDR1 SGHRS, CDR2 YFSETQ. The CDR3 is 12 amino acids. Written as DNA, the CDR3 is TGCGCCAGCAGCATCGCAGGAGATACGCAGTATTTT. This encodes CASSIAGDTQYF.

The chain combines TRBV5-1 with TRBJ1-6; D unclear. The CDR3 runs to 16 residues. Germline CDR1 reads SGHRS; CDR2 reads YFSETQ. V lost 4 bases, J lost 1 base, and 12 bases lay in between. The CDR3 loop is CASSPRQRSYNSPLHF. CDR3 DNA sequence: TGCGCCAGCAGCCCTAGGCAGAGGTCCTATAATTCACCCCTCCACTTT.

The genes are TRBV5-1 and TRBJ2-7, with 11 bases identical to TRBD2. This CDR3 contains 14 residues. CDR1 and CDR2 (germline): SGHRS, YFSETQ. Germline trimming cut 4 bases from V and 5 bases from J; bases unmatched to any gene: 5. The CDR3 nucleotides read TGCGCCAGCAGCCTTATACTAGCGGGGGACGAGCAGTACTTC. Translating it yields CASSLILAGDEQYF.

The CDR3 loop reads CAWSINSGRMNQPQHF. Written as DNA, the CDR3 is TGTGCCTGGAGTATAAACTCTGGACGGATGAATCAGCCCCAGCATTTT. This chain connects TRBV30 to TRBJ1-5, with D unresolved. This CDR3 is built from 16 residues. V dropped 2 bases and J dropped 4 bases, with 18 bases sitting between them. Germline CDR1 and CDR2: GTSNPN and SVGIG (reference sequence).

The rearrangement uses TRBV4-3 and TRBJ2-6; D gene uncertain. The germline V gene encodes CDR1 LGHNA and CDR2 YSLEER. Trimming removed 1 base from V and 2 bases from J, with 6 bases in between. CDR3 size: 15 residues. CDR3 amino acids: CASSQGMTGANVLTF. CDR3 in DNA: TGCGCCAGCAGCCAAGGTATGACTGGGGCCAACGTCCTGACTTTC.

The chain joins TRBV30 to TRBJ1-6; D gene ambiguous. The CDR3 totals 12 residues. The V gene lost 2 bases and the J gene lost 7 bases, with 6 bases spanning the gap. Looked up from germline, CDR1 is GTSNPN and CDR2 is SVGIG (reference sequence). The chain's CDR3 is CAWSTQNSPLHF. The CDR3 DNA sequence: TGTGCCTGGAGTACCCAAAATTCACCCCTCCACTTT.

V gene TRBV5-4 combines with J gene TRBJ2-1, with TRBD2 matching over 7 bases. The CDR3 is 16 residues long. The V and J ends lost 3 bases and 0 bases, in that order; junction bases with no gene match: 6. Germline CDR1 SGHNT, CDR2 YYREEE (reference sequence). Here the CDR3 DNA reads TGTGCCAGCAGCTCCCGATTAGCGGGCTCCTACAATGAGCAGTTCTTC. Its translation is CASSSRLAGSYNEQFF.

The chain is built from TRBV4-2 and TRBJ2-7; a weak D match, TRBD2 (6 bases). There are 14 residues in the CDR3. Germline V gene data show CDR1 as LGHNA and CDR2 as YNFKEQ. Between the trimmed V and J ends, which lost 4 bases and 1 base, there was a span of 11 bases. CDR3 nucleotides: TGTGCCAGCAGCCTCGAGGCGGGATCCTACGAGCAGTACTTC. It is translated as CASSLEAGSYEQYF.

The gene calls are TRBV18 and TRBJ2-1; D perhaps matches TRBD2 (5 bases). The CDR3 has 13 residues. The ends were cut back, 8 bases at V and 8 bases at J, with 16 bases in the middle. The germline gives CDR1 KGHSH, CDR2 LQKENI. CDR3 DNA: TGTGCCAGCCGGGAAAACCCATGGGATGAGCAGTTCTTC. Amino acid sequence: CASRENPWDEQFF.